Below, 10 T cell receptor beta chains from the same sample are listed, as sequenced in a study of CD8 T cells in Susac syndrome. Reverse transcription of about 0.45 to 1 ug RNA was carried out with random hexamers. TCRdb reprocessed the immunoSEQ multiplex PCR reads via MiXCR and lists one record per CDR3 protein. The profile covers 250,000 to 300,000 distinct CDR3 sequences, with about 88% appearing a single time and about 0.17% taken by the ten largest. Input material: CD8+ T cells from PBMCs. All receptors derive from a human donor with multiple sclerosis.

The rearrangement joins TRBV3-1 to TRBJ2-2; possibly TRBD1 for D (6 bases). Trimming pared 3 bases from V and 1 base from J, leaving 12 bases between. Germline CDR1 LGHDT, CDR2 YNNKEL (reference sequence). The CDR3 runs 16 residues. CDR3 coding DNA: TGTGCCAGCAGCCAGGTCGGGACAAAGAACACCGGGGAGCTGTTTTTT. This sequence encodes CASSQVGTKNTGELFF.

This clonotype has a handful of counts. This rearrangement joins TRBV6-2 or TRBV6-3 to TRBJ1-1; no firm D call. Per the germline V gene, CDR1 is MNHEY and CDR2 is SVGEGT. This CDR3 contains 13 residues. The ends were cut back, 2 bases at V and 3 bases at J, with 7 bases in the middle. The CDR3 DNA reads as TGTGCCAGCAGTTACGGCACATACACTGAAGCTTTCTTT. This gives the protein CASSYGTYTEAFF.

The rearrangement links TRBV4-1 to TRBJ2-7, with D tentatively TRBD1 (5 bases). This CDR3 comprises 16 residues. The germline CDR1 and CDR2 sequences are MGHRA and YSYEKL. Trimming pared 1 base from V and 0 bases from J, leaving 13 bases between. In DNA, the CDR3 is TGCGCCAGCAGCCAAGGTCTAGGGGTTGGCTCCTACGAGCAGTACTTC. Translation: CASSQGLGVGSYEQYF.

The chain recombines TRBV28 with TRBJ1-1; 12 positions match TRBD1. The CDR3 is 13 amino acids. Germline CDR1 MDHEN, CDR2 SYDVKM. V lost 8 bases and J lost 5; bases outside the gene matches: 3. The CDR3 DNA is TGTGCCAGCTGGGACAGGGGGCAGACTGAAGCTTTCTTT. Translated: CASWDRGQTEAFF.

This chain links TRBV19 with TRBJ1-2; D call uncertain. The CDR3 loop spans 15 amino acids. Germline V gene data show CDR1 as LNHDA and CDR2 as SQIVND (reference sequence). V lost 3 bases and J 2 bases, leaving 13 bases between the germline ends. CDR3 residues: CASSIGAGGNYGYTF. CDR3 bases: TGTGCCAGTAGTATCGGAGCGGGAGGGAACTATGGCTACACCTTC.

The CDR3 loop reads CASSLYPAYEQYF. For the CDR3, the DNA is TGTGCCAGCAGCTTATATCCGGCCTACGAGCAGTACTTC. This rearrangement joins TRBV7-3 to TRBJ2-7, with D uncertain. This CDR3 is built from 13 residues. V gave up 2 bases and J gave up 2 bases, with 7 bases separating them. Germline CDR1 and CDR2: SGHTA and FQGTGA.

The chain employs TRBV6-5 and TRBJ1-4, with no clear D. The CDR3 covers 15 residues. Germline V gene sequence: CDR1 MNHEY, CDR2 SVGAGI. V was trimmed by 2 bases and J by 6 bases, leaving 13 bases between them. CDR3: CASSYLNSGDEKLFF. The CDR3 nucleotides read TGTGCCAGCAGTTACCTGAACAGCGGGGATGAAAAACTGTTTTTT.

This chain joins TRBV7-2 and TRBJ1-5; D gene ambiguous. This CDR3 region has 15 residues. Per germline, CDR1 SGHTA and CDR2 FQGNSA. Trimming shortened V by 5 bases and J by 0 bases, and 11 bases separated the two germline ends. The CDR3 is CASSPGPHSNQPQHF. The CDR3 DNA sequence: TGTGCCAGCAGCCCCGGGCCTCATAGCAATCAGCCCCAGCATTTT. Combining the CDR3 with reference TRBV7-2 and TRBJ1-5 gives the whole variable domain GAGVSQSPSNKVTEKGKDVELRCDPISGHTALYWYRQSLGQGLEFLIYFQGNSAPDKSGLPSDRFSAERTGGSVSTLTIQRTQQEDSAVYLCASSPGPHSNQPQHFGDGTRLSIL.

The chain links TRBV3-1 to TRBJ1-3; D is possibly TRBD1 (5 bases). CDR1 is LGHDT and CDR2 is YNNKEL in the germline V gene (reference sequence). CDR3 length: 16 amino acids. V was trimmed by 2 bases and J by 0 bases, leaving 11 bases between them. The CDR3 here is CASSQTPGGSGNTIYF. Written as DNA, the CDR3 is TGTGCCAGCAGCCAAACCCCCGGGGGCTCTGGAAACACCATATATTTT. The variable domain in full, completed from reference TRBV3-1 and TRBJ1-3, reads DTAVSQTPKYLVTQMGNDKSIKCEQNLGHDTMYWYKQDSKKFLKIMFSYNNKELIINETVPNRFSPKSPDKAHLNLHINSLELGDSAVYFCASSQTPGGSGNTIYFGEGSWLTVV.

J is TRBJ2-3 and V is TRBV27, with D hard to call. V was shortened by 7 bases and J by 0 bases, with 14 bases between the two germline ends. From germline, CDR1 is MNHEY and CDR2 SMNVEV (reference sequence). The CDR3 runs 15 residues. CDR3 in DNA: TGTGCCAGCACCCCCTGGAATCCTAGCACAGATACGCAGTATTTT. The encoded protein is CASTPWNPSTDTQYF.